This entry features one TCR beta chain sequence. As for time point: newly diagnosed GD, antithyroid drugs for less than 3 months. PBMCs provided the RNA from which the TCR library was made. With EDTA tubes as the receptacles, 7 to 9 milliliters of peripheral blood were drawn. Library construction for TCR beta used iRepertoire HTBI primers and Arm-PCR of CDR3 regions. TCRdb fed the multiplex PCR reads into MiXCR, producing one record per CDR3 protein. Of 350,000 to 550,000 distinct CDR3 sequences in the sample, around 15% were seen once. This sample stems from a study of regulatory T cells in long-lasting Graves disease. The same data also contributed to another study, on T cells in Graves' hyperthyroidism and ophthalmopathy. From that study: The authors' 13 V-J model separated ophthalmopathy from stable hyperthyroidism.

This clonotype was obtained from a woman between 18 and 30 years old with Graves disease. The specimen comprised peripheral blood mononuclear cells (PBMCs), sampled at new diagnosis, from a patient treated with antithyroid drugs.

CDR3 loop: CASSYSPIPTSNQPQHF. The CDR3 DNA reads as TGTGCCAGCAGTTACTCCCCCATTCCAACAAGCAATCAGCCCCAGCATTTT. The chain employs TRBV6-9 and TRBJ1-5; no firm D call. Trimming took 3 bases from V and 1 from J, leaving 16 bases between them. This CDR3 has 17 amino acids. Germline V gene data show CDR1 as MNHGY and CDR2 as SVAAGI.